These 9 T cell receptor delta chains were sequenced from one sample in a study of Vγ9Vδ2 T cells in congenital toxoplasmosis. TRGC- and TRDC-specific primers primed one-tube template-switch reverse transcription to make cDNA. The TRGC primer was designed to bind both TRGC1 and TRGC2 constant genes. TCRdb reanalyzed the reads using CATT. The sample holds more than 850 delta-chain clones, about 21% seen once. Sequences were obtained from gamma-delta T cells from blood. The receptors stem from a child younger than 10 born to a mother with Toxoplasma gondii infection during pregnancy, either congenitally infected or uninfected (not recorded which).

This clone is hyperexpanded (1% or more) within its sample. Additional DNA sequences in this sample encode the identical CDR3. V usage is TRDV1 and J usage is TRDJ1; D remains ambiguous. CDR3 size: 18 residues. V lost 1 base and J 0 bases, leaving 18 bases between the germline ends. In germline, CDR1 is TSWWSYY, CDR2 QGS. The CDR3 region has the DNA TGTGCTCTTGGGGAACCTTCTGCCCCACCTCCGGACACCGATAAACTCATCTTT. Protein sequence: CALGEPSAPPPDTDKLIF.

In this sample, this clone turned up a few times. Being one base from a much bigger clone, this may be a read error. Other nucleotide sequences from this sample produce the same CDR3. This chain uses TRDV1 with TRDJ1, with a possible D match to TRDD3 (6 bases). Germline CDR1 reads TSWWSYY; CDR2 reads QGS. The germline V and J ends were trimmed by 2 bases and 0 bases, with 25 bases remaining between them. The CDR3 runs to 20 residues. DNA for the CDR3: TGTGCTCTTGGGGAAGAGGCCTTCTTACCGGGGGAGTATTACACCGATAAACTCATCTTT. It yields the protein CALGEEAFLPGEYYTDKLIF.

This clone is large. This chain links TRDV3 with TRDJ1; 7 positions match TRDD3. CDR1 and CDR2 from the germline V gene are TVYSNPD and GDNSRS (reference sequence). There are 15 residues in the CDR3. Unmatched junction bases numbered 13, after V lost 4 bases and J lost 2 bases. CDR3 region: CACTKTWGGTDKLIF. The CDR3 nucleotides are TGTGCCTGCACAAAGACCTGGGGGGGGACCGATAAACTCATCTTT. Based on the CDR3 plus reference TRDV3 and TRDJ1, the full variable domain is CDKVTQSSPDQTVASGSEVVLLCTYDTVYSNPDLFWYRIRPDYSFQFVFYGDNSRSEGADFTQGRFSVKHILTQKAFHLVISPVRTEDSATYYCACTKTWGGTDKLIFGKGTRVTVEP.

A word on this clone: A much larger clone differs from this one at a single base, so this may be a read error. The same CDR3 is also encoded by other DNA sequences in this sample. The chain has TRDV2 and TRDJ3; 12 bases align to TRDD3. The CDR3 covers 18 residues. Germline CDR1 GEAIGNYY, CDR2 EKD. The CDR3 reads CASDTGGYSSWDTRQMFF. The CDR3 DNA follows: TGTGCCAGTGATACTGGGGGATACAGCTCCTGGGACACCCGACAGATGTTTTTC.

Concerning this clone itself: This is likely an artifact of a read error, given a far larger clone one base away. The V call is TRDV2, the J call TRDJ2, with 11 bases that match TRDD3. CDR1 is GEAIGNYY, CDR2 EKD, per germline. The CDR3 length is 16 residues. The CDR3 DNA is TGTGCCTGTGACACCCTGGGGGATACTTTGACAGCACAATTCTTCTTT. Its translation is CACDTLGDTLTAQFFF.

A word on this clone: This is likely an artifact of a read error, given a far larger clone one base away. The rearrangement links TRDV1 to TRDJ1; the match to TRDD3 covers 12 bases. The junction had 14 bases not matched to a gene; V was cut back by 2 bases and J by 1 base. The CDR3 contains 20 residues. Germline V gives CDR1 TSWWSYY, CDR2 QGS. CDR3 DNA sequence: TGTGCTCTTGGGGAAATCTCCTTTTTGCACTGGGGGATACCCACCGATAAACTCATCTTT. It is translated as CALGEISFLHWGIPTDKLIF.

This clone ranks as large. Additional DNA sequences in this sample encode the identical CDR3. J is TRDJ1 and V is TRDV2, with a possible D match to TRDD3 (5 bases). The CDR3 length is 13 residues. The V end lost 2 bases, the J end lost 0 bases, and 6 bases lay between the germline ends. Germline V gene data show CDR1 as GEAIGNYY and CDR2 as EKD. The CDR3 protein is CACDRIYTDKLIF. CDR3 DNA: TGTGCCTGTGACAGGATATACACCGATAAACTCATCTTT.

By its share, this clone is medium-sized (0.01 to 0.1%). The chain is built from TRDV1 and TRDJ1; 13 bases line up with TRDD3. Germline V gives CDR1 TSWWSYY, CDR2 QGS. The CDR3 has 21 residues. After removal of 0 bases from V and 2 bases from J, the junction contained 15 bases not matched to a gene. CDR3 amino acids: CALGELNIIAILGDTTDKLIF. CDR3 in DNA: TGTGCTCTTGGGGAACTGAATATTATTGCGATACTGGGGGATACGACCGATAAACTCATCTTT.

By sample share, this clone is large (0.1 to 1%). The chain links TRDV2 to TRDJ3; 9 nucleotides agree with TRDD3. V lost 0 bases and J lost 1; bases outside the gene matches: 3. The CDR3 contains 18 residues. Germline V lookup: CDR1 GEAIGNYY, CDR2 EKD. The CDR3 protein is CACDTVLGESWDTRQMFF. In nucleotides, the CDR3 is TGTGCCTGTGACACCGTACTGGGGGAGTCCTGGGACACCCGACAGATGTTTTTC.